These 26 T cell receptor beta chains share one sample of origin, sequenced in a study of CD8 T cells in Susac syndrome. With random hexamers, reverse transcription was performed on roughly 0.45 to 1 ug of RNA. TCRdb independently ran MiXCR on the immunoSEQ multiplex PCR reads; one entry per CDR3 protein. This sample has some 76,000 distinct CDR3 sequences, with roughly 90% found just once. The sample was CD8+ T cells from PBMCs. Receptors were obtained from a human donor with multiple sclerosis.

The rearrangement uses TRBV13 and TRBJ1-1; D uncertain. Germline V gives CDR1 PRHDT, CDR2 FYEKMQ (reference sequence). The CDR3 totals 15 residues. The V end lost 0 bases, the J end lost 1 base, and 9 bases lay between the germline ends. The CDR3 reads CASSLGLGENTEAFF. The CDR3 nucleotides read TGTGCCAGCAGCTTAGGCCTCGGTGAGAACACTGAAGCTTTCTTT. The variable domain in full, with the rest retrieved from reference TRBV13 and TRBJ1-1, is AAGVIQSPRHLIKEKRETATLKCYPIPRHDTVYWYQQGPGQDPQFLISFYEKMQSDKGSIPDRFSAQQFSDYHSELNMSSLELGDSALYFCASSLGLGENTEAFFGQGTRLTVV.

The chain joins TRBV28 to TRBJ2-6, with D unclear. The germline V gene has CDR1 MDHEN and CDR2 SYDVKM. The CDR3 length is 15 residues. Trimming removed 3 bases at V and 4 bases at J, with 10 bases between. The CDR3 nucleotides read TGTGCCAGCAGTTTGGTGCTGGCCGGGGCCAACGTCCTGACTTTC. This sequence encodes CASSLVLAGANVLTF.

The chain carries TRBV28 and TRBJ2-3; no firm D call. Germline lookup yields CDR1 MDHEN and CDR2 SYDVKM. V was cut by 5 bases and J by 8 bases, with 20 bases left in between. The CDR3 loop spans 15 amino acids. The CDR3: CASSPLAPVRFTQYF. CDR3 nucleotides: TGTGCCAGCAGTCCCCTGGCCCCGGTGCGGTTTACGCAGTATTTT.

The CDR3 loop is CSVPSGPETQYF. The CDR3 DNA sequence: TGCAGTGTCCCTAGCGGGCCGGAGACCCAGTACTTC. The chain is built from TRBV20-1 and TRBJ2-5; 8 nucleotides match TRBD2. CDR1 DFQATT and CDR2 SNEGSKA come from the germline V gene (reference sequence). The CDR3 has 12 residues. Trimming took 7 bases from V and 5 from J; bases not matched to a gene: 6.

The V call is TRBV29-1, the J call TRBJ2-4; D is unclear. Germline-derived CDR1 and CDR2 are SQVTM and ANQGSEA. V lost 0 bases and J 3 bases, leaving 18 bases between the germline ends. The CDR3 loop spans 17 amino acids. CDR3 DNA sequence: TGCAGCGTTGAAGATCTTCCCGAGAAAGCCCACAAAAACATTCAGTACTTC. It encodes CSVEDLPEKAHKNIQYF.

The CDR3 region has the DNA TGCGCCAGCAGTCAATCATCGACAGGGGCGAACACCGGGGAGCTGTTTTTT. Protein: CASSQSSTGANTGELFF. The gene calls are TRBV23-1 and TRBJ2-2, with 8 bases identical to TRBD1. TRBV23-1 is placed among ORFs of uncertain function. CDR3 length: 17 amino acids. With V trimmed by 0 bases and J by 0 bases, 3 bases remained unmatched.

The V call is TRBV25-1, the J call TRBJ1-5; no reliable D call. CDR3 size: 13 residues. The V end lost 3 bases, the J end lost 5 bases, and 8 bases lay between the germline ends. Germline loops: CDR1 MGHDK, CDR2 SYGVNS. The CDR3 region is CASSDSDHQPQHF. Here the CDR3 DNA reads TGTGCCAGCAGTGACTCAGACCATCAGCCCCAGCATTTT.

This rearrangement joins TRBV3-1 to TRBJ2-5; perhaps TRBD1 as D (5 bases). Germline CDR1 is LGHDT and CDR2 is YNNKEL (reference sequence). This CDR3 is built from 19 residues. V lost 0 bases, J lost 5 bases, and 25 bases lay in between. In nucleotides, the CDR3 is TGTGCCAGCAGCCAAGATCCCCCAATTGACAGCAGGGTGATTGAGACCCAGTACTTC. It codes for CASSQDPPIDSRVIETQYF.

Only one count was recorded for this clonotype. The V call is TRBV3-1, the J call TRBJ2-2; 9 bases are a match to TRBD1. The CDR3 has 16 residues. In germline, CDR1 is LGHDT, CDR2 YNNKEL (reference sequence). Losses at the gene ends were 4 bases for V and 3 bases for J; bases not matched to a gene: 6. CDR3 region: CASSLPGQGYTGELFF. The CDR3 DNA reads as TGTGCCAGCAGCCTCCCGGGACAGGGCTACACCGGGGAGCTGTTTTTT.

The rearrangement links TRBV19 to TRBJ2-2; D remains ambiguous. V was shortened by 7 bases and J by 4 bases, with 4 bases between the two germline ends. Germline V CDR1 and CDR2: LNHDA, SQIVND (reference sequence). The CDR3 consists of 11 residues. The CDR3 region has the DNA TGTGCCAGTACAGCCACCGGGGAGCTGTTTTTT. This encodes CASTATGELFF.

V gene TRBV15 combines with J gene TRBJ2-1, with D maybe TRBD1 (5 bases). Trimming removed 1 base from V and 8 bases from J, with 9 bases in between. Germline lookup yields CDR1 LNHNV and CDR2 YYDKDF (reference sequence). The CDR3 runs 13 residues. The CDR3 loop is CATSRGTFDEQFF. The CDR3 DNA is TGTGCCACCAGCAGAGGGACATTCGATGAGCAGTTCTTC.

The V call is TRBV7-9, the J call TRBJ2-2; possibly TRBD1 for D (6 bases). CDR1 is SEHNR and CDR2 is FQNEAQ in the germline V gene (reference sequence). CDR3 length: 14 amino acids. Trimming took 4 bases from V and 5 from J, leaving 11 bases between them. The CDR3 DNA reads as TGTGCCAGCAGCTCCAGGGGCGGGACCGGGGAGCTGTTTTTT. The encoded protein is CASSSRGGTGELFF.

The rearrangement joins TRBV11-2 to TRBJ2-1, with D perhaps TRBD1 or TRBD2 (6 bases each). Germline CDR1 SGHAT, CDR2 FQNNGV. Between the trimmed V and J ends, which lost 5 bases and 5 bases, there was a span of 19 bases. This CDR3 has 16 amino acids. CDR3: CASSPIWRDKDNEQFF. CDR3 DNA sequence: TGTGCCAGCAGCCCAATTTGGAGGGACAAGGACAATGAGCAGTTCTTC.

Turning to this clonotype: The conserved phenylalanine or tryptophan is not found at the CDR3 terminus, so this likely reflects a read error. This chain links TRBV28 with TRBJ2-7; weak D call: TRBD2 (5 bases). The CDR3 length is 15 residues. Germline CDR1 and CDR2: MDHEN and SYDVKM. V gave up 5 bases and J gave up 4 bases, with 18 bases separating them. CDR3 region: CASSPAVGSGYEQYL. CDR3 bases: TGTGCCAGCAGTCCCGCAGTTGGCAGCGGTTACGAGCAGTACCTC.

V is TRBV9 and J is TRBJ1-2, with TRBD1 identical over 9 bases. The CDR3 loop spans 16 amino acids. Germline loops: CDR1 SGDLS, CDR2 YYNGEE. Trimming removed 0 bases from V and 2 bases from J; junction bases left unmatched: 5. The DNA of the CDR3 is TGTGCCAGCAGCGTAGTGGGACAGGGTGAAAACTATGGCTACACCTTC. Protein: CASSVVGQGENYGYTF.

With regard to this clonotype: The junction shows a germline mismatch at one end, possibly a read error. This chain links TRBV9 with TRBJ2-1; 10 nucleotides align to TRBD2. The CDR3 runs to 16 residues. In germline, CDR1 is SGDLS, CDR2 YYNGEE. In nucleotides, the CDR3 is TGTGCCAGCAGCGTAGCCATAGCGGGGGGTTACAATGAGCAGCTCTTC. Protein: CASSVAIAGGYNEQLF.

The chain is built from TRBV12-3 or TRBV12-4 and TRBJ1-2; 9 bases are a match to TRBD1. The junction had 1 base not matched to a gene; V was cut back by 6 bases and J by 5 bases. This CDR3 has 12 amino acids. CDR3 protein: CASRTGGYGYTF. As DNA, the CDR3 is TGTGCCAGCAGGACAGGGGGGTATGGCTACACCTTC.

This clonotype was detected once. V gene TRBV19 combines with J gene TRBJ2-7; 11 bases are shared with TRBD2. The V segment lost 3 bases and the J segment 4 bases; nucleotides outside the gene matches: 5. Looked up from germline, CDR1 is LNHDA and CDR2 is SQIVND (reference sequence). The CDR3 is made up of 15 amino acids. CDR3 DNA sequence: TGTGCCAGTAGTATTGAGACTAGCGGGAAATACGAGCAGTACTTC. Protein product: CASSIETSGKYEQYF.

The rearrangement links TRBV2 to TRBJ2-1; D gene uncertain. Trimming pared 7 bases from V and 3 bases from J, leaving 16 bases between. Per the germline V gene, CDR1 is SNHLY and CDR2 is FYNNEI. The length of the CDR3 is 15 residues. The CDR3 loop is CASIPDPTFYNEQFF. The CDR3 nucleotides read TGTGCCAGCATCCCTGACCCTACCTTCTACAATGAGCAGTTCTTC.

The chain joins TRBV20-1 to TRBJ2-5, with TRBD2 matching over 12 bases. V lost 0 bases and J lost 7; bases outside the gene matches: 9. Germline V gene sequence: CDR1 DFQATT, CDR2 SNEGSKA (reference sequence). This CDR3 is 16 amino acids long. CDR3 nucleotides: TGCAGTGCTAGAGATCGTGGACTAGCGGGGTATGGGACCCAGTACTTC. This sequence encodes CSARDRGLAGYGTQYF.

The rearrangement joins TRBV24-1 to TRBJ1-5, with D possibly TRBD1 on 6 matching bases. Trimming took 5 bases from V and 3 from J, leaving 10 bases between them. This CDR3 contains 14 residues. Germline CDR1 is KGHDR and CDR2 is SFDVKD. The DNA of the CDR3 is TGTGCCACCAGTGGGGGGCTTGTCAATCAGCCCCAGCATTTT. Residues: CATSGGLVNQPQHF.

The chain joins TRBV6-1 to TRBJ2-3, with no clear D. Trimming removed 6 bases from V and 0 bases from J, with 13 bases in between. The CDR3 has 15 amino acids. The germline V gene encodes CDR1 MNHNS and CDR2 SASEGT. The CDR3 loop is CASSPRRDSTDTQYF. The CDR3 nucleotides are TGTGCCAGCAGCCCGCGGCGCGATAGCACAGATACGCAGTATTTT.

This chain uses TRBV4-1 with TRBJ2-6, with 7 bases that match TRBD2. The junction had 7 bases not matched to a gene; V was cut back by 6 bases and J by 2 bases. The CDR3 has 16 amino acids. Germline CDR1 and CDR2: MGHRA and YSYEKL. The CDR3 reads CASRSLGGAGANVLTF. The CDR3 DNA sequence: TGCGCCAGCAGGTCTCTGGGGGGGGCTGGGGCCAACGTCCTGACTTTC.

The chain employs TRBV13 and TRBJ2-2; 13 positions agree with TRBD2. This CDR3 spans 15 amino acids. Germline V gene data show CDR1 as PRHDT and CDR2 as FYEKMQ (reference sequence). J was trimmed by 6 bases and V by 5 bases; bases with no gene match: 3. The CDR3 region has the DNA TGTGCCAGCAGCGTGACTAGCGGGGGGTCCGGGGAGCTGTTTTTT. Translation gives CASSVTSGGSGELFF.

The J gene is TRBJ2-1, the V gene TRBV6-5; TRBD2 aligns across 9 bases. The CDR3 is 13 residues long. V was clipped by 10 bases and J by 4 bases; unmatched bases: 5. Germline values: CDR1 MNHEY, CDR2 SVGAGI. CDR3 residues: CAISSGIYNEQFF. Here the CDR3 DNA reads TGTGCCATCTCTAGCGGGATTTACAATGAGCAGTTCTTC.

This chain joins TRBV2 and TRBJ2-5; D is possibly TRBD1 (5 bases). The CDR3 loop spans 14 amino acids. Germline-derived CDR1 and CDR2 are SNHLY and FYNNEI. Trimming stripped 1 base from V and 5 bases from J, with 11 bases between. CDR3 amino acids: CASSEGPGMETQYF. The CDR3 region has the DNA TGTGCCAGCAGTGAAGGCCCAGGGATGGAGACCCAGTACTTC.